The following is a TCR beta chain sequence with its context. Its cognate antigen is unknown. At one end the junction does not follow the germline gene, possibly because of a read error. The CDR3 spans 14 residues. The germline V gene has CDR1 SGHTA and CDR2 FQGNSA. 5'RACE primed from the constant segment yielded TCR alpha and TCR beta cDNA libraries bearing sample barcodes and UMIs. TCRdb processed the 5' RACE reads anew with MiXCR; each CDR3 protein has one entry. The repertoire holds a few hundred thousand distinct CDR3 sequences, with more than 20% as singletons. The data are from a study of T-cell memory formation after mild COVID-19. The study's findings and limits: Within pre-infection memory, some responding clones were found, suggesting cross-reactive memory joined. Later expanders leaned toward CD4+, whereas clones contracting from day 15 to 85 were balanced CD4/CD8.

Material for sequencing was PBMCs or a T cell subset sorted from them (not recorded which). The chain links TRBV7-2 to TRBJ2-7; no clear D. The receptor's source is an adult woman who had mild COVID-19 (a few samples of this study predate the infection). Cell type and time point are not known. CDR3 sequence (DNA): TGTTCCAGCAGCCCCTTGGGGAAGTCCTACGAGCAGTACTTC. It codes for CSSSPLGKSYEQYF.